This T cell receptor (beta chain) was captured by sequencing in a study of T cell responses to AZD1222 COVID-19 vaccine. Study observations and caveats: Baseline antibody screening turned up just a handful of seropositive AZD1222 recipients.

The protocol was immunoSEQ multiplex PCR, while the TCRdb copy is restricted to in-frame clones and leaves out a portion. The table includes about 86,000 clones, approximately 90% detected once. J lost 4 bases, V lost 0 bases, and 1 base had no gene match. The CDR3 extends over 13 amino acids. Germline V gene sequence: CDR1 SQVTM, CDR2 ANQGSEA. On this clone itself: Its antigen is not known.

The receptor was isolated from an adult who received the AZD1222 COVID-19 vaccine. This chain connects TRBV29-1 to TRBJ1-2; 8 bases line up with TRBD1. The sequencing used peripheral blood, collected 28 days after the second AZD1222 dose. As DNA, the CDR3 is TGCAGCGTTGAAGATGACAGGGGCTATGGCTACACCTTC. The encoded protein is CSVEDDRGYGYTF.